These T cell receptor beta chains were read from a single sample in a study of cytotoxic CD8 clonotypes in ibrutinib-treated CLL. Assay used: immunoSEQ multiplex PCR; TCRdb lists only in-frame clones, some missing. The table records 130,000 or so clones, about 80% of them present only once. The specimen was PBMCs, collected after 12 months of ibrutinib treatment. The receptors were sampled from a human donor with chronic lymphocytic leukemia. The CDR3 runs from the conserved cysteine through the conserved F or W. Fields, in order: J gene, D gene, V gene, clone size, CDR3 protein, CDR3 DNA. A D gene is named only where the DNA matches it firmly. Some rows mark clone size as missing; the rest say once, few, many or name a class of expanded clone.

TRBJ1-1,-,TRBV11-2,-,CASSFGIGNTEAFF,TGTGCCAGCAGCTTTGGGATCGGGAACACTGAAGCTTTCTTT
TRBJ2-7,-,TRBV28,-,CASRPPELYEQYF,TGTGCCAGCAGGCCCCCGGAACTTTACGAGCAGTACTTC
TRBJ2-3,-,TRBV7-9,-,CASRASVDTQYF,TGTGCCAGCAGGGCTAGCGTCGATACGCAGTATTTT
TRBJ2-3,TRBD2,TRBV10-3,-,CAISGVSGTSGGPRTDTQYF,TGTGCCATCAGTGGAGTCTCCGGGACTAGCGGGGGGCCCCGCACAGATACGCAGTATTTT
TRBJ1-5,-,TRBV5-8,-,CASSTYQPQHF,TGTGCCAGCAGCACCTATCAGCCCCAGCATTTT
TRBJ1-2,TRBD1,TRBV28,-,CASSSAGTGNPGYTF,TGTGCCAGCAGTTCCGCCGGGACAGGGAATCCTGGCTACACCTTC
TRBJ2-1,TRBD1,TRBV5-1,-,CASRSGTGVSEQFF,TGCGCCAGCCGCTCCGGGACAGGGGTGTCTGAGCAGTTCTTC
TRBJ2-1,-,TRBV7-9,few,CASSRRQASYNEQFF,TGTGCCAGCAGCCGGAGACAGGCATCCTACAATGAGCAGTTCTTC
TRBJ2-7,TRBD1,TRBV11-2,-,CASSYRPLERRGNEQYF,TGTGCCAGCAGCTACCGTCCCCTAGAGCGCAGGGGGAACGAGCAGTACTTC
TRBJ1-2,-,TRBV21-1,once,CASSNPYGYTF,TGTGCCAGCAGCAACCCTTATGGCTACACCTTC
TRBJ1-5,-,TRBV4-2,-,CASSQEGGQPQHF,TGTGCCAGCAGCCAAGAGGGGGGACAGCCCCAGCATTTT
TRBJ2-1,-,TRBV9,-,CASSVARTSYNEQFF,TGTGCCAGCAGCGTAGCAAGGACCTCCTACAATGAGCAGTTCTTC
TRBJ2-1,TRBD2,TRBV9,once,CASSKSSGTWGNEQFF,TGTGCCAGCAGCAAATCAAGCGGGACGTGGGGCAATGAGCAGTTCTTC
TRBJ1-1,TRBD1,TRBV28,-,CASSYWGIRGRRTEAFF,TGTGCCAGCAGTTATTGGGGCATAAGGGGGCGAAGGACTGAAGCTTTCTTT
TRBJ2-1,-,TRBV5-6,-,CASSFGRGSYNEQFF,TGTGCCAGCAGCTTTGGAAGGGGCTCCTACAATGAGCAGTTCTTC
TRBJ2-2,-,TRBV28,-,CASSRDLNTGELFF,TGTGCCAGCAGCCGGGACTTGAACACCGGGGAGCTGTTTTTT
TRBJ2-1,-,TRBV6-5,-,CASSYSLASYNEQFF,TGTGCCAGCAGTTACTCGCTAGCGTCCTACAATGAGCAGTTCTTC
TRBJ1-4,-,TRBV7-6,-,CASSVGDYEKLFF,TGTGCCAGCAGCGTCGGAGACTATGAAAAACTGTTTTTT
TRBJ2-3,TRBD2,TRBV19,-,CASRLAQSDTQYF,TGTGCCAGTAGACTAGCGCAGTCAGATACGCAGTATTTT
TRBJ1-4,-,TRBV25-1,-,CASSELGLLGEKLFF,TGTGCCAGCAGTGAATTAGGCCTCCTTGGGGAAAAACTGTTTTTT
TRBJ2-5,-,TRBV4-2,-,CASSLISLGSETQYF,TGTGCCAGCAGCCTGATCAGTCTGGGGAGCGAGACCCAGTACTTC
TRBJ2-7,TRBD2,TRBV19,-,CASSPRQGTSGRADHEQYF,TGTGCCAGTAGTCCCCGACAGGGGACTAGCGGGAGGGCCGATCACGAGCAGTACTTC
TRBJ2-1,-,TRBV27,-,CASRGGGTTNEQFF,TGTGCCAGCAGAGGGGGCGGGACAACCAATGAGCAGTTCTTC
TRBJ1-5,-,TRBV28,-,CASSLDGQSNQPQHF,TGTGCCAGCAGTTTAGACGGTCAAAGCAATCAGCCCCAGCATTTT
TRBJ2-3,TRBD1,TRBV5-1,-,CASSYGQEITDTQYF,TGCGCCAGCAGCTACGGACAGGAGATCACAGATACGCAGTATTTT
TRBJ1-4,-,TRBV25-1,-,CASSEYTANEKLFF,TGTGCCAGCAGTGAATATACGGCAAATGAAAAACTGTTTTTT
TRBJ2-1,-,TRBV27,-,CASSLSGLNEQFF,TGTGCCAGCAGTCTCAGCGGACTCAATGAGCAGTTCTTC
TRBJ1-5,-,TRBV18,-,CASSPGRDQPQHF,TGTGCCAGCTCACCAGGACGAGATCAGCCCCAGCATTTT
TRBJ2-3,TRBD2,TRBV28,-,CATSGLSTDTQYF,TGTGCCACTAGCGGGCTGTCCACAGATACGCAGTATTTT
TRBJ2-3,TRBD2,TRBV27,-,CASSPAGLAGGSTDTQYF,TGTGCCAGCAGTCCAGCCGGACTAGCGGGGGGCAGCACAGATACGCAGTATTTT
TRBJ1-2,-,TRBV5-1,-,CASSLQGSSYGYTF,TGCGCCAGCAGCTTGCAGGGCTCGAGCTATGGCTACACCTTC
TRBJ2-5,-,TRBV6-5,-,CASRGLQETQYF,TGTGCCAGCAGGGGCCTCCAAGAGACCCAGTACTTC
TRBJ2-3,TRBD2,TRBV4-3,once,CASSQVGLAGLFDTQYF,TGCGCCAGCAGCCAAGTAGGACTAGCGGGATTGTTCGATACGCAGTATTTT
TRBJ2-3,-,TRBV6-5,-,CASSGQRISTDTQYF,TGTGCCAGCAGCGGGCAGAGGATAAGCACAGATACGCAGTATTTT
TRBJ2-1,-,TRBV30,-,CALTRVAEQFF,TGTGCCTTGACCAGGGTTGCTGAGCAGTTCTTC
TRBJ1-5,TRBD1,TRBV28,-,CASSFRQGYNQPQHF,TGTGCCAGCAGTTTTCGACAGGGGTACAATCAGCCCCAGCATTTT
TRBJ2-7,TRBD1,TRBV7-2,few,CASSLVAGTGDYEQYF,TGTGCCAGCAGCTTAGTAGCCGGGACAGGGGACTACGAGCAGTACTTC
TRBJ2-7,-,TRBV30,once,CAWSKQRVSRGDYEQYF,TGTGCCTGGAGTAAGCAGAGGGTATCCAGGGGAGATTACGAGCAGTACTTC
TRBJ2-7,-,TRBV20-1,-,CSAGRDYEQYF,TGCAGTGCCGGCAGGGACTACGAGCAGTACTTC
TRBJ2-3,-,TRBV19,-,CASSISFFTDTQYF,TGTGCCAGTAGTATCAGCTTTTTCACAGATACGCAGTATTTT
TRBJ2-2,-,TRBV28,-,CAGEGNTGELFF,TGTGCCGGCGAGGGGAACACCGGGGAGCTGTTTTTT
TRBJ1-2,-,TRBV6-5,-,CASSYSRTNYGYTF,TGTGCCAGCAGTTACTCTAGGACTAACTATGGCTACACCTTC
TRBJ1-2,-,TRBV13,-,CASSLAVGYGYTF,TGTGCCAGCAGCTTAGCCGTAGGCTATGGCTACACCTTC
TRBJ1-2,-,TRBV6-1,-,CASSEMATGWGYGYTF,TGTGCCAGCAGTGAAATGGCGACAGGATGGGGCTATGGCTACACCTTC
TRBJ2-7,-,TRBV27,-,CASSSTYRDSASYEQYF,TGTGCCAGCAGTTCAACATACCGGGACTCTGCCTCCTACGAGCAGTACTTC